A single sample gave rise to the 3 T cell receptor beta chains below, sequenced in a study of T cells in women clearing cervical HPV infection. The method was immunoSEQ multiplex PCR; TCRdb's version includes in-frame clones alone and lacks a portion of them. The sample includes about 20,000 clones. The sequenced material came from blood buffy coat. These TCRs come from a woman between 18 and 70 years old with a cervical HPV16 infection that either progressed to CIN3+ or cleared (not recorded which).

As regards this clone: The read finishes 3 residues shy of the CDR3 end, and the germline J gene is used to complete it. The chain is built from TRBV7-2 and TRBJ2-7; 8 bases are a match to TRBD1. Germline V gives CDR1 SGHTA, CDR2 FQGNSA. With 4 bases clipped from V and 0 bases from J, the junction kept 5 bases outside the gene matches. The CDR3 extends over 15 amino acids. CDR3 DNA (partial): TGTGCCAGCAGCTCACGGACAGGGAGCTCCTACGAG. Translating gives CASSSRTGSSYE. The full CDR3 protein reads CASSSRTGSSYEQYF.

A remark on this clone: The CDR3 end falls 3 residues outside the read, so it is completed with the germline J gene. The chain recombines TRBV5-6 with TRBJ1-2, with 7 bases matching TRBD1. The J segment lost 4 bases and the V segment lost 3 bases, leaving 3 bases of the junction unmatched. Germline V gene data show CDR1 as SGHDT and CDR2 as YYEEEE. The CDR3 sequence is 13 residues long. The CDR3 region is CASSSTGPYGYTF. The covered CDR3 bases are TGTGCCAGCAGCTCGACAGGGCCCTATGGC.

Points on this clone: Read coverage stops 3 residues before the CDR3 terminus; the germline J gene supplies the remainder. V is TRBV28 and J is TRBJ1-2, with D hard to call. Germline lookup yields CDR1 MDHEN and CDR2 SYDVKM. V was cut by 1 base and J by 4 bases, with 7 bases left in between. The CDR3 is 13 residues long. CDR3 sequence: CASSLFRGYGYTF. CDR3 bases read: TGTGCCAGCAGTTTATTTCGGGGCTATGGC.